This TCR beta chain appears in the sequencing data of a study of T cell responses to AZD1222 COVID-19 vaccine. The trim removed 2 bases at V and 4 bases at J, leaving 5 bases unmatched. The CDR3 sequence is 15 residues long. Looked up from germline, CDR1 is SGHNT and CDR2 is YENEEA. The assay was immunoSEQ multiplex PCR, and TCRdb's table has in-frame clones only and misses some. The data show 90,000 to 150,000 clones, 88% seen once. Here the sequenced sample was peripheral blood, taken on day 0 of AZD1222 vaccination. This chain uses TRBV11-3 with TRBJ1-1; 9 nucleotides align to TRBD1. This TCR came from an adult in good health. This chain's CDR3 is CASSLYRGRGTEAFF. The DNA for the CDR3 is TGTGCCAGCAGCTTATACAGGGGGCGGGGCACTGAAGCTTTCTTT.